This TCR beta chain originates from a study of CD8+ T cells in alopecia areata. In the study overall: A regimen of oral tofacitinib, 5 to 10 mg twice daily, was given to treated patients. Tofacitinib dosing lasted 6 to 18 months, which was then followed by 6 months off drug.

Indicated treatment: oral pan-JAK inhibitor, 5-10 mg twice daily. Following RNA extraction, reverse transcription yielded cDNA that acted as the sequencing template. Clones were read by immunoSEQ multiplex PCR, and TCRdb kept only the in-frame ones, dropping some. The table includes 150,000 or so clones, 86% detected once. The CDR3 length is 12 residues. CDR1 is SGHRS, CDR2 YFSETQ, per germline. Trimming took 4 bases from V and 5 from J, leaving 10 bases between them. This sequence originates from a human donor with alopecia areata. The chain is built from TRBV5-1 and TRBJ2-7, with unresolved D. Here the sequenced sample was CD8+ T cells sorted from blood, taken at week 4, from a patient treated with tofacitinib. The CDR3 is CASSVGANEQYF. DNA for the CDR3: TGCGCCAGCAGCGTGGGCGCTAACGAGCAGTACTTC.